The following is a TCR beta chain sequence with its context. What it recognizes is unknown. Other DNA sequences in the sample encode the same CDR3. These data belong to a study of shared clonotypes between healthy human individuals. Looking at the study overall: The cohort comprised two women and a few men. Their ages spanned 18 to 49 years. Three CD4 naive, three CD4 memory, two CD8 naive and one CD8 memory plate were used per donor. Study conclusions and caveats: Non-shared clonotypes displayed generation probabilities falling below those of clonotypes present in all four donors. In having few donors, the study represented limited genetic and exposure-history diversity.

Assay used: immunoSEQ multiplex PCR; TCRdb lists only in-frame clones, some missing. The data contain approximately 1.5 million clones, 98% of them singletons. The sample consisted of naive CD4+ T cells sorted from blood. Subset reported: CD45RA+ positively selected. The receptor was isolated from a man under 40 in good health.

Here the CDR3 reads CASSFREKLFF. CDR3 DNA: TGTGCCAGCAGCTTCAGGGAAAAACTGTTTTTT. The chain uses TRBV7-9 and TRBJ1-4; D uncertain. CDR3 size: 11 residues. Germline loops: CDR1 SEHNR, CDR2 FQNEAQ (reference sequence). V was clipped by 3 bases and J by 8 bases, with 4 bases between them.